One sample yielded the 5 T cell receptor beta chains listed below, sequenced in a study of T cell responses to AZD1222 COVID-19 vaccine. Data came from immunoSEQ multiplex PCR; TCRdb stores just in-frame clones and leaves some out. The sample gives about 140,000 clones, 85% to 95% of which show up once; around 0.85% is in the top ten. Sequencing was performed on peripheral blood, taken on day 0 of MenACWY control vaccination. Source of these receptors: an adult in good health.

The chain is built from TRBV7-6 and TRBJ1-5; 10 positions agree with TRBD1. The CDR3 runs to 18 residues. Germline V gives CDR1 SGHVS, CDR2 FNYEAQ. Trimming at V came to 5 bases and at J to 6 bases, leaving 16 bases not matched to a gene. The CDR3, as DNA: TGTGCCAGCAGCCCGAGACCGATGGGACAGGGGTACGGTCAGCCCCAGCATTTT. Its protein is CASSPRPMGQGYGQPQHF.

This chain uses TRBV4-1 with TRBJ1-4; 7 nucleotides match TRBD1. Losses at the gene ends were 0 bases for V and 5 bases for J; bases not matched to a gene: 3. CDR3 length equals 15 residues. Germline V gene sequence: CDR1 MGHRA, CDR2 YSYEKL. CDR3 sequence (DNA): TGCGCCAGCAGCCAAGATCCCAGGGGGAATGAAAAACTGTTTTTT. Its protein is CASSQDPRGNEKLFF.

The chain has TRBV7-9 and TRBJ2-5; D might be TRBD1 (5 bases). With 3 bases removed from V and 5 bases from J, the gap between germline ends came to 16 bases. The germline V gene encodes CDR1 SEHNR and CDR2 FQNEAQ (reference sequence). The CDR3 is 15 residues long. The CDR3 is CASSLGSAGRETQYF. The CDR3 DNA reads as TGTGCCAGCAGCTTGGGCTCGGCAGGGCGGGAGACCCAGTACTTC.

The rearrangement joins TRBV9 to TRBJ2-7; no clear D gene. CDR1 and CDR2 from the germline V gene are SGDLS and YYNGEE. V shed 0 bases and J shed 5 bases, with 9 bases lying between them. The CDR3 length is 13 residues. CDR3 loop: CASSVGVGNEQYF. The DNA of the CDR3 is TGTGCCAGCAGCGTAGGAGTGGGTAACGAGCAGTACTTC.

This chain uses TRBV7-2 with TRBJ1-2, with TRBD1 identical over 7 bases. Germline CDR1 reads SGHTA; CDR2 reads FQGNSA. This CDR3 has 14 amino acids. V shed 5 bases, J shed 10 bases, and the junction held 13 bases outside the gene matches. This CDR3 reads CASSPRQGLIVYTF. DNA for the CDR3: TGTGCCAGCAGCCCCAGACAGGGTCTAATCGTCTACACCTTC. Filled out from reference TRBV7-2 and TRBJ1-2, the complete variable domain reads GAGVSQSPSNKVTEKGKDVELRCDPISGHTALYWYRQSLGQGLEFLIYFQGNSAPDKSGLPSDRFSAERTGGSVSTLTIQRTQQEDSAVYLCASSPRQGLIVYTFGSGTRLTVV.